The 5 T cell receptor beta chains in this list originate from one sample, sequenced in a study of beta chain features in type 1 diabetes. Isolated RNA was reverse transcribed in full, so expressed TCRB transcripts were sequenced. Repertoires were generated with immunoSEQ multiplex PCR, while TCRdb's copy carries only in-frame clones and drops some. The sample has 360,000 or so clones, 15% to 20% seen once. Input material: naive CD4+ T cells from blood. The receptors here all came from a woman younger than 35 in good health.

This clone was seen a handful of times. The rearrangement uses TRBV30 and TRBJ1-1; a possible D gene is TRBD1 (5 bases). Trimming cost V 3 bases and J 1 base, with 9 bases left between them. CDR1 and CDR2 (germline): GTSNPN, SVGIG (reference sequence). The CDR3 totals 13 residues. CDR3 sequence (DNA): TGTGCCTGGAGACCCGGGGGGAACACTGAAGCTTTCTTT. Translation gives CAWRPGGNTEAFF.

This clone was found a few times. The chain links TRBV29-1 to TRBJ1-2, with a possible D match to TRBD1 (5 bases). CDR1 is SQVTM, CDR2 ANQGSEA, per germline. The length of the CDR3 is 13 residues. Trimming shortened V by 3 bases and J by 7 bases, and 15 bases separated the two germline ends. CDR3 region: CSVELAGFGGYTF. DNA of the CDR3: TGCAGCGTTGAGTTAGCAGGGTTTGGTGGCTACACCTTC.

V is TRBV5-4 and J is TRBJ2-2; tentative D call: TRBD2 (6 bases). This CDR3 has 18 amino acids. Looked up from germline, CDR1 is SGHNT and CDR2 is YYREEE (reference sequence). V lost 6 bases to trimming and J lost 6 bases, with 27 bases between them. CDR3: CASTRAYLGGTAAGELFF. The CDR3 nucleotides are TGTGCCAGCACGCGTGCTTACCTCGGTGGGACTGCGGCCGGGGAGCTGTTTTTT.

This sequence joins TRBV19 and TRBJ1-1; D perhaps matches TRBD1 (6 bases). The CDR3 has 13 residues. Trimming took 0 bases from V and 5 from J, leaving 7 bases between them. Germline-derived CDR1 and CDR2 are LNHDA and SQIVND (reference sequence). Here the CDR3 DNA reads TGTGCCAGTAGTATAGAAGGGGGAACTGAAGCTTTCTTT. Translation gives CASSIEGGTEAFF. The full variable domain, rest sourced from reference TRBV19 and TRBJ1-1, is DGGITQSPKYLFRKEGQNVTLSCEQNLNHDAMYWYRQDPGQGLRLIYYSQIVNDFQKGDIAEGYSVSREKKESFPLTVTSAQKNPTAFYLCASSIEGGTEAFFGQGTRLTVV.

The chain carries TRBV9 and TRBJ2-1; 9 bases match TRBD2. Germline V gene lookup returns CDR1 SGDLS and CDR2 YYNGEE. The junction had 5 bases not matched to a gene; V was cut back by 3 bases and J by 7 bases. The CDR3 is 14 amino acids. The CDR3 protein is CASSAGLAGNEQFF. The CDR3 DNA reads as TGTGCCAGCAGCGCGGGACTAGCTGGTAATGAGCAGTTCTTC.